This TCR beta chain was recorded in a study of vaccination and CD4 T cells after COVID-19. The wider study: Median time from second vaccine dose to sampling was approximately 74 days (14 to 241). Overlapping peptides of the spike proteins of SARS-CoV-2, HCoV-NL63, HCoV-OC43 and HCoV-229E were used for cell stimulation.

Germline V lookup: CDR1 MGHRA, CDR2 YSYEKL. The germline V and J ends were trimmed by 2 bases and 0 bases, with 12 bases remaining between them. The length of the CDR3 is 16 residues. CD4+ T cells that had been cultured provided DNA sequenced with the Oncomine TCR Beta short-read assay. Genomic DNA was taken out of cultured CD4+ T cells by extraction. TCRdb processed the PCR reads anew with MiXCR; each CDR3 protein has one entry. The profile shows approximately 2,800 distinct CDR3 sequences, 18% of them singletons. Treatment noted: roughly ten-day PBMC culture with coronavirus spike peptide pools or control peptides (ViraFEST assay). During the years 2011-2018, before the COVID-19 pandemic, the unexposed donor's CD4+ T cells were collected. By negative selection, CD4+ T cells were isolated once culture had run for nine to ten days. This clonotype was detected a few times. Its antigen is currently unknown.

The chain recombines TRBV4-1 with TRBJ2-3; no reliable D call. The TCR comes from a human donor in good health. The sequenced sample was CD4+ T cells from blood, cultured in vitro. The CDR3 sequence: CASSQLPVGSTDTQYF. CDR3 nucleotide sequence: TGCGCCAGCAGCCAACTCCCCGTGGGTAGCACAGATACGCAGTATTTT.